The next 28 T cell receptor beta chains were all read from a single sample in a study of T cell changes during pregnancy in multiple sclerosis. Using immunoSEQ multiplex PCR, the repertoire was profiled, and TCRdb retains in-frame clones only, with some absent. This table has around 80,000 clones, 92% appearing once. Sequenced material: peripheral blood, taken before pregnancy. The origin of the receptors is a female donor with multiple sclerosis, enrolled in a pregnancy study.

This chain joins TRBV5-4 and TRBJ2-3; D might be TRBD2 (5 bases). Germline V gene lookup returns CDR1 SGHNT and CDR2 YYREEE (reference sequence). CDR3 size: 16 residues. V shed 2 bases and J shed 2 bases, with 15 bases lying between them. For the CDR3, the DNA is TGTGCCAGCAGCTTTCCAGACGGAGGCCCCACAGATACGCAGTATTTT. Protein sequence: CASSFPDGGPTDTQYF.

The rearrangement links TRBV9 to TRBJ2-7, with D unclear. V lost 0 bases to trimming and J lost 0 bases, with 10 bases between them. The CDR3 length is 15 residues. Germline V gene data show CDR1 as SGDLS and CDR2 as YYNGEE. The CDR3 nucleotides are TGTGCCAGCAGCGTAGGTGGGCAGAGCTCCTACGAGCAGTACTTC. It codes for CASSVGGQSSYEQYF.

The genes are TRBV11-3 and TRBJ2-3, with TRBD1 identical over 12 bases. Germline assignment: CDR1 SGHNT and CDR2 YENEEA. The CDR3 runs 16 residues. Trimming removed 4 bases from V and 6 bases from J; junction bases left unmatched: 8. CDR3 DNA: TGTGCCAGCAGCTCCTCGGGACAGGGGGCAGGGGATACGCAGTATTTT. Protein: CASSSSGQGAGDTQYF.

The genes are TRBV9 and TRBJ2-5; 12 bases are shared with TRBD2. The V and J ends lost 4 bases and 6 bases, in that order; junction bases with no gene match: 10. The CDR3 has 16 amino acids. Germline CDR1 and CDR2: SGDLS and YYNGEE. CDR3 amino acids: CASSPWTSGAGKTQYF. In DNA form, the CDR3 reads TGTGCCAGCAGCCCCTGGACTAGCGGGGCCGGAAAGACCCAGTACTTC.

The chain couples TRBV28 to TRBJ2-3, with 13 positions matching TRBD2. With 3 bases clipped from V and 6 bases from J, the junction kept 9 bases outside the gene matches. Per the germline V gene, CDR1 is MDHEN and CDR2 is SYDVKM. CDR3 length: 17 residues. CDR3 DNA sequence: TGTGCCAGCAGTTTTCTACGGACTAGCGGGAGTCCCGATACGCAGTATTTT. Translated, it gives CASSFLRTSGSPDTQYF.

The chain joins TRBV6-5 to TRBJ2-1, with 11 nucleotides matching TRBD2. V was clipped by 6 bases and J by 6 bases; unmatched bases: 7. The CDR3 consists of 15 residues. Germline V lookup: CDR1 MNHEY, CDR2 SVGAGI. The CDR3 sequence: CASRRTGTSGNEQFF. The CDR3 nucleotides read TGTGCCAGCAGGAGAACAGGGACTAGCGGCAATGAGCAGTTCTTC.

The J gene is TRBJ2-1, the V gene TRBV11-3, with D unresolved. V was pared by 0 bases and J by 0 bases, with 6 bases between. CDR1 and CDR2 (germline): SGHNT, YENEEA. The CDR3 is 15 residues long. The CDR3 is CASSLDRGSYNEQFF. As DNA, the CDR3 is TGTGCCAGCAGCTTAGACAGAGGCTCCTACAATGAGCAGTTCTTC.

Regarding this clone: Other DNA sequences in this specimen translate into the identical CDR3. This chain joins TRBV4-1 and TRBJ2-7, with 7 bases aligning to TRBD2. The length of the CDR3 is 15 residues. Germline-derived CDR1 and CDR2 are MGHRA and YSYEKL. Trimming at V came to 0 bases and at J to 3 bases, leaving 5 bases not matched to a gene. The CDR3 is CASSQEGSGVYEQYF. DNA of the CDR3: TGCGCCAGCAGCCAAGAAGGAAGCGGGGTCTACGAGCAGTACTTC.

The chain combines TRBV6-6 with TRBJ2-3; 7 bases align to TRBD2. J was trimmed by 2 bases and V by 6 bases; bases with no gene match: 5. The CDR3 extends over 14 amino acids. The V gene's germline CDR1 is MNHNY and CDR2 SVGAGI (reference sequence). CDR3 sequence: CASSRGGITDTQYF. CDR3 bases: TGTGCCAGCAGCCGCGGGGGAATCACAGATACGCAGTATTTT.

The chain joins TRBV2 to TRBJ2-2; D gene uncertain. This CDR3 has 15 amino acids. Germline V gene sequence: CDR1 SNHLY, CDR2 FYNNEI. V lost 1 base and J 5 bases, leaving 11 bases between the germline ends. The CDR3 reads CASSEVTGLTGELFF. CDR3 DNA: TGTGCCAGCAGTGAAGTAACCGGGTTAACCGGGGAGCTGTTTTTT.

The chain has TRBV28 and TRBJ1-5; 10 bases match TRBD1. The V segment lost 8 bases and the J segment 1 base; nucleotides outside the gene matches: 2. CDR1 MDHEN and CDR2 SYDVKM come from the germline V gene. The CDR3 consists of 14 residues. The CDR3 region has the DNA TGTGCCAGCTGGGACAGGGGAAGCAATCAGCCCCAGCATTTT. Amino acids: CASWDRGSNQPQHF.

The chain has TRBV6-1 and TRBJ2-3; 9 bases map to TRBD2. This CDR3 is 15 amino acids long. Germline CDR1 is MNHNS and CDR2 is SASEGT. J was trimmed by 6 bases and V by 10 bases; bases with no gene match: 14. The DNA for the CDR3 is TGTGCCATATCCCCCCTTAGCGGGAGCAGGGATACGCAGTATTTT. Translated, it gives CAISPLSGSRDTQYF.

This sequence joins TRBV6-5 and TRBJ2-7; 10 bases are shared with TRBD2. CDR1 MNHEY and CDR2 SVGAGI come from the germline V gene. This CDR3 has 15 amino acids. Losses at the gene ends were 3 bases for V and 6 bases for J; bases not matched to a gene: 8. The CDR3 sequence: CASSYVVAGGGEQYF. In nucleotides, the CDR3 is TGTGCCAGCAGTTATGTAGTAGCGGGAGGCGGCGAGCAGTACTTC.

CDR3: CASSREDNEQFF. CDR3 coding DNA: TGTGCCAGCAGCCGGGAGGACAATGAGCAGTTCTTC. J is TRBJ2-1 and V is TRBV9, with 7 bases matching TRBD2. CDR1 and CDR2 (germline): SGDLS, YYNGEE. This CDR3 is 12 amino acids long. V lost 4 bases to trimming and J lost 5 bases; unmatched junction nucleotides: 0.

V is TRBV6-1 and J is TRBJ2-3; the match to TRBD2 covers 11 bases. The CDR3 length is 16 residues. Germline loops: CDR1 MNHNS, CDR2 SASEGT. V trimming: 4 bases; J trimming: 5 bases; junction bases outside the gene matches: 8. The DNA of the CDR3 is TGTGCCAGCAGTGGGACAATAGCGGGAGGGGGAGATACGCAGTATTTT. Its translation: CASSGTIAGGGDTQYF.

The V gene is TRBV28, the J gene TRBJ2-7; tentative D call: TRBD2 (6 bases). Germline CDR1 is MDHEN and CDR2 is SYDVKM. V was clipped by 6 bases and J by 0 bases, with 18 bases between them. CDR3 size: 16 residues. In DNA form, the CDR3 reads TGTGCCAGCAGCCCCGAACGGGGGATAAGCTCCTACGAGCAGTACTTC. Its protein product is CASSPERGISSYEQYF.

This chain joins TRBV15 and TRBJ2-1; the D gene is possibly TRBD1 (6 bases). This CDR3 has 15 amino acids. V was pared by 3 bases and J by 0 bases, with 9 bases between. In germline, CDR1 is LNHNV, CDR2 YYDKDF (reference sequence). CDR3 protein: CATSSHRVSYNEQFF. The CDR3 DNA follows: TGTGCCACCAGCAGTCACAGGGTCTCCTACAATGAGCAGTTCTTC. The full variable domain, rest sourced from reference TRBV15 and TRBJ2-1, is DAMVIQNPRYQVTQFGKPVTLSCSQTLNHNVMYWYQQKSSQAPKLLFHYYDKDFNNEADTPDNFQSRRPNTSFCFLDIRSPGLGDTAMYLCATSSHRVSYNEQFFGPGTRLTVL.

The CDR3 DNA follows: TGTGCCAGTAGTATAGACAGGGAGCCCCAGCATTTT. It yields the protein CASSIDREPQHF. The chain has TRBV19 and TRBJ1-5; maybe TRBD1 (5 bases). The CDR3 runs 12 residues. Germline lookup yields CDR1 LNHDA and CDR2 SQIVND (reference sequence). Trimming took 0 bases from V and 8 from J, leaving 5 bases between them.

The rearrangement uses TRBV28 and TRBJ2-7; tentative D call: TRBD2 (5 bases). The CDR3 is 13 residues long. With 6 bases removed from V and 3 bases from J, the gap between germline ends came to 12 bases. CDR1 is MDHEN and CDR2 is SYDVKM in the germline V gene. The CDR3 is CASSYRGYYEQYF. CDR3 bases: TGTGCCAGCAGCTATCGGGGATACTACGAGCAGTACTTC.

J is TRBJ2-3 and V is TRBV28; 13 bases are a match to TRBD2. The germline V gene encodes CDR1 MDHEN and CDR2 SYDVKM. The trim removed 3 bases at V and 4 bases at J, leaving 7 bases unmatched. This CDR3 spans 17 amino acids. The CDR3: CASSFPTGLAGSDTQYF. CDR3 DNA: TGTGCCAGCAGTTTCCCAACGGGACTAGCGGGGTCAGATACGCAGTATTTT.

V is TRBV28 and J is TRBJ2-1; 9 bases map to TRBD2. CDR3 length: 13 amino acids. Germline trimming cut 5 bases from V and 13 bases from J; bases unmatched to any gene: 9. Germline V CDR1 and CDR2: MDHEN, SYDVKM. CDR3: CASSPPHLAGQFF. The CDR3 coding sequence is TGTGCCAGCAGTCCGCCCCACCTAGCGGGACAGTTCTTC.

This chain links TRBV7-9 with TRBJ2-7; TRBD1 agrees at 10 bases. Trimming took 0 bases from V and 2 from J; bases not matched to a gene: 4. From germline, CDR1 is SEHNR and CDR2 FQNEAQ (reference sequence). This CDR3 has 16 residues. Here the CDR3 reads CASSLASGQGAYEQYF. CDR3 nucleotides: TGTGCCAGCAGCTTAGCGTCCGGACAGGGGGCCTACGAGCAGTACTTC.

The rearrangement uses TRBV4-3 and TRBJ1-2, with unresolved D. V was cut by 4 bases and J by 1 base, with 13 bases left in between. Germline CDR1 reads LGHNA; CDR2 reads YSLEER. This CDR3 is 15 amino acids long. CDR3 bases: TGCGCCAGCAGCCCAGCGATCTTAGTTAACTATGGCTACACCTTC. It codes for CASSPAILVNYGYTF.

The CDR3 spells CAISGGIDYEQYF. CDR3 bases: TGTGCCATCAGTGGGGGCATCGACTACGAGCAGTACTTC. The chain links TRBV10-3 to TRBJ2-7, with D tentatively TRBD1 (5 bases). Germline V gene sequence: CDR1 ENHRY, CDR2 SYGVKD. Trimming took off 4 bases at V and 3 bases at J, with 10 bases between the two ends. The CDR3 covers 13 residues.

This chain connects TRBV19 to TRBJ1-1, with D possibly matching TRBD1 (5 bases). V was pared by 7 bases and J by 8 bases, with 17 bases between. The CDR3 is made up of 13 amino acids. Germline V CDR1 and CDR2: LNHDA, SQIVND (reference sequence). The CDR3 sequence is CASNRDSAREAFF. In DNA, the CDR3 is TGTGCCAGTAACCGAGACAGTGCCCGAGAAGCTTTCTTT.

The rearrangement links TRBV5-1 to TRBJ2-4; tentative D call: TRBD1 (6 bases). This CDR3 spans 14 amino acids. V was pared by 7 bases and J by 1 base, with 12 bases between. CDR1 and CDR2 from the germline V gene are SGHRS and YFSETQ. CDR3 residues: CASPSRGAKNIQYF. CDR3 sequence (DNA): TGCGCCAGCCCCAGTAGGGGGGCCAAAAACATTCAGTACTTC. Full variable domain (remainder filled in from reference TRBV5-1 and TRBJ2-4): KAGVTQTPRYLIKTRGQQVTLSCSPISGHRSVSWYQQTPGQGLQFLFEYFSETQRNKGNFPGRFSGRQFSNSRSEMNVSTLELGDSALYLCASPSRGAKNIQYFGAGTRLSVL.

V usage is TRBV7-6 and J usage is TRBJ2-2; 7 bases match TRBD1. The germline CDR1 and CDR2 sequences are SGHVS and FNYEAQ. The V gene end was trimmed by 1 base and the J gene end by 0 bases; junction bases not matched to a gene: 5. The CDR3 has 17 amino acids. The CDR3 spells CASSLVGTESNTGELFF. The DNA of the CDR3 is TGTGCCAGCAGCTTAGTCGGGACAGAGTCGAACACCGGGGAGCTGTTTTTT.

The chain links TRBV10-3 to TRBJ1-1, with a possible D match to TRBD1 (6 bases). This CDR3 is built from 15 residues. CDR1 ENHRY and CDR2 SYGVKD come from the germline V gene. V dropped 4 bases and J dropped 0 bases, with 12 bases sitting between them. The CDR3 spells CAISVTTGMNTEAFF. CDR3 bases: TGTGCCATCAGTGTGACTACAGGGATGAACACTGAAGCTTTCTTT.